This T cell receptor (beta chain) was recorded in a study of blood T cell repertoires in COVID-19 (dated by TCRdb to about 2020). Context from the whole study: Samples covering the acute and convalescent phases of COVID-19 were provided by collaborators in the United States, Italy and Spain. The material from the prospective study consisted of cDNA or gDNA derived from T cells, B-cell-depleted T cells, or PBMCs. Deeply sampled blood TCRbeta repertoires from subjects exposed to, actively infected with, or recovered from COVID-19 were included in the dataset. The repertoires were released in a freely available public database meant as a resource for research on the immune response to SARS-CoV-2. The samples were drawn from the first 160 participants of the ongoing ImmuneRACE study and from about 1,200 subjects provided by 6 global collaborators. The sample metadata nearly always contained a de-identified subject ID, COVID-19 status, age in years and sex. Where HLA class I and class II types were available, the types were taken from metadata supplied by the sample provider, not from assay-based typing. What the authors observed across the whole study: Clinical and demographic metadata were provided uncurated, with the amount varying by source and participant.

As regards this clone: The antigen it binds to is not known. The sample holds no much larger clone one base away, and base qualities are not on file.

Sequences LNHDA (CDR1) and SQIVND (CDR2) are obtained from the germline V gene (reference sequence). The CDR3 has 14 amino acids, counting the end cysteine and phenylalanine. Only the CDR3 portion is preserved as DNA: 42 bases, with reading frame beginning at the first base. Germline trimming amounts to 3 bases on V and 2 bases on J, with 4 as the count of junction bases outside the gene matches. TCRbeta CDR3 regions were amplified from genomic DNA by means of the immunoSEQ Assay, a bias-controlled multiplex PCR. The paper's data handling went like this. The number of nucleated cells in each sample was estimated from the amplification of reference gene primers within the assay. To quantify the absolute abundance of each unique TCRbeta CDR3 rearrangement, sequence reads were collapsed and filtered. For each sample, productive Simpson clonality was calculated as the square root of Simpson's diversity index over productive rearrangements. TCRdb carries this immuneACCESS record with in-frame sequences only. Its versions omit some clonotypes, under half of them owing to an unresolved V gene in the studies checked, with the rest unexplained. The D gene and trimming were derived from the DNA, and the V and J assignments and clone size from that table. The sample has more than 85,000 clones on record, roughly 88% of them singletons. The ten top clones hold around 6.5% of the sample.

Each collaborating institution followed its own protocols to collect whole blood in K2EDTA tubes. Collaborator samples were shipped for TCRbeta analysis as frozen whole blood, isolated PBMCs, or DNA extracted from either sample type. Sequencing used peripheral blood. In this chain, TRBV19 is recombined with TRBJ2-7, with 7 bases aligning to TRBD1. The receptor was derived from a woman aged 55-69 years with acute or convalescent COVID-19. The CDR3 reads as follows: CASSIIGGAYEQYF. The bases are TGTGCCAGTAGTATTATAGGGGGCGCCTACGAGCAGTACTTC.